This T cell receptor (beta chain) stems from a study of shared clonotypes between healthy human individuals. Overall study: Donors were a couple of women and a few men aged 18 to 49.

Trimming cost V 3 bases and J 1 base, with 15 bases left between them. The length of the CDR3 is 16 residues. CDR1 is KGHSH, CDR2 LQKENI, per germline. Assay used: immunoSEQ multiplex PCR; TCRdb lists only in-frame clones, some missing. The data show about 2.3 million clones, under 95% seen once. A remark on this clone: Its antigen is unknown.

Study-wide results and caveats: Sampling covered blood only; tissue repertoires likely differ. Estimated richness was generally greater in naive than memory subsets.

This chain links TRBV18 with TRBJ1-1, with a weak D call TRBD1 (5 bases). This receptor was obtained from a man between 18 and 29 years old in good health. Some clones in this sample may be carry-over from other donors' samples. Material: naive CD4+ T cells from PBMCs. Subset reported: CD45RA+ positively selected. CDR3: CASSPYGAGTNTEAFF. CDR3 bases: TGTGCCAGCTCACCCTATGGGGCAGGGACGAACACTGAAGCTTTCTTT.